The sequence of this TCR beta chain was determined in a study of blood T cells in healthy people across ages. The second PCR ran roughly 7 to 11 cycles with a sample-barcoded 5' primer and J-beta primers. From the 5' RACE reads, TCRdb called clonotypes with MiXCR, one entry per CDR3 protein. The sample lists under 2,000,000 distinct CDR3 sequences; about 50% were seen once. Trimming took 6 bases from V and 5 from J; bases not matched to a gene: 11. This CDR3 has 15 residues. Germline V gives CDR1 DFQATT, CDR2 SNEGSKA (reference sequence). The V call is TRBV20-1, the J call TRBJ2-5, with 11 positions matching TRBD2. The source of this sequence is a woman aged 40 to 50 in good health. The sequenced sample was blood. CDR3 protein: CSAPLAGGVGETQYF. The CDR3 DNA reads as TGCAGTGCCCCTTTAGCGGGGGGGGTCGGGGAGACCCAGTACTTC.